This is a list of T cell receptor beta chains from one sample in a study of early T cells in non-severe SARS-CoV-2 infection. TCRdb reprocessed the 5' RACE reads with MiXCR, giving one entry per CDR3 protein. The data show tens of thousands of distinct CDR3 sequences, less than 15% seen once. Sequenced: whole blood. These receptors were obtained from an adult who was a healthcare worker with PCR-confirmed SARS-CoV-2 infection or an uninfected control (not recorded which). CDR3s include the opening cysteine and the closing phenylalanine or tryptophan. Fields, in order: D gene, J gene, clone size, V gene, CDR3 protein, CDR3 DNA. The D gene is left open where the match is weak. A clone size is listed for some rows: how often the clone was seen (once, few, many), or a class if it is expanded.

>TRBD1|TRBJ1-2|few|TRBV7-2
CASSLVAGQPSRDYTF
TGTGCCAGCAGCTTAGTCGCGGGACAGCCCTCCCGAGACTACACCTTC
>NA|TRBJ1-1|many|TRBV28
CASRGGTEAFF
TGTGCCAGCAGGGGCGGGACTGAAGCTTTCTTT
>TRBD2|TRBJ2-1|many|TRBV7-9
CASTRGGNEQFF
TGTGCCAGCACCCGGGGGGGGAATGAGCAGTTCTTC
>NA|TRBJ2-1|NA|TRBV15
CATSRDRNRWNEQFF
TGTGCCACCAGCAGAGATCGTAACAGGTGGAATGAGCAGTTCTTC
>NA|TRBJ2-7|NA|TRBV24-1
CATSDEGYNYEQYF
TGTGCCACCAGTGATGAGGGCTATAACTACGAGCAGTACTTC
>TRBD1|TRBJ1-6|many|TRBV4-2
CASSEETGSNSPLHF
TGTGCCAGCAGCGAAGAGACAGGGTCCAATTCACCCCTCCACTTT
>TRBD1|TRBJ2-7|many|TRBV7-9
CASSLAQGDYEQYF
TGTGCCAGCAGCTTAGCACAGGGGGACTACGAGCAGTACTTC
>NA|TRBJ2-3|many|TRBV20-1
CSRTTSINTDTQYF
TGCAGTCGTACCACCTCTATTAACACAGATACGCAGTATTTT
>NA|TRBJ2-7|few|TRBV20-1
CSAFLTGSGFGEQYF
TGCAGTGCTTTCCTTACAGGCTCCGGCTTCGGCGAGCAGTACTTC
>TRBD1|TRBJ2-6|many|TRBV4-3
CASSQVGTGSGANVLTF
TGCGCCAGCAGCCAAGTTGGGACAGGGTCTGGGGCCAACGTCCTGACTTTC
>NA|TRBJ1-3|NA|TRBV4-3
CASSQGPGSGNTIYF
TGCGCCAGCAGCCAAGGCCCCGGGTCTGGAAACACCATATATTTT
>NA|TRBJ1-3|many|TRBV29-1
CSVGQGNTIYF
TGCAGCGTCGGACAGGGAAACACCATATATTTT
>NA|TRBJ1-1|few|TRBV28
CASRHAGDSQAFF
TGTGCCAGCAGACACGCGGGAGACAGTCAAGCTTTCTTT
>TRBD1|TRBJ1-2|few|TRBV6-4
CASSESGGTGTGYTF
TGTGCCAGCAGTGAATCCGGAGGGACAGGGACTGGCTACACCTTC
>TRBD2|TRBJ2-1|NA|TRBV3-1
CASSLEVAGHEQFF
TGTGCCAGCAGCCTCGAGGTAGCGGGTCATGAGCAGTTCTTC
>NA|TRBJ1-4|medium-sized|TRBV16
CASSPGQRTNEKLFF
TGTGCCAGCAGCCCCGGACAGCGAACTAATGAAAAACTGTTTTTT
>NA|TRBJ1-3|hyperexpanded|TRBV25-1
CASMSGNTIYF
TGTGCCAGCATGAGCGGAAACACCATATATTTT
>TRBD2|TRBJ2-2|NA|TRBV6-1
CASSDGLAGALGTGELFF
TGTGCCAGCAGTGACGGACTAGCGGGGGCCCTTGGGACCGGGGAGCTGTTTTTT
>NA|TRBJ1-3|NA|TRBV12-3/TRBV12-4
CAMAGQRDTIYF
TGTGCCATGGCGGGACAAAGGGACACCATATATTTT
>TRBD1|TRBJ1-6|NA|TRBV18
CASSLEDRADSPLHF
TGTGCCAGCTCACTAGAAGACAGGGCTGATTCACCCCTCCACTTT
>NA|TRBJ2-6|many|TRBV28
CASSPPGFLSGANVLTF
TGTGCCAGCAGTCCTCCGGGTTTCCTCTCTGGGGCCAACGTCCTGACTTTC
>TRBD1|TRBJ2-1|NA|TRBV5-1
CASSVAGGAGYNEQFF
TGCGCCAGCAGCGTAGCAGGGGGCGCGGGCTACAATGAGCAGTTCTTC
>TRBD1|TRBJ1-4|NA|TRBV20-1
CSARIGQGDEKLFF
TGCAGTGCTAGGATAGGACAGGGGGATGAAAAACTGTTTTTT
>TRBD1|TRBJ2-5|NA|TRBV27
CASSLSGTEETQYF
TGTGCCAGCAGTTTATCGGGGACAGAAGAGACCCAGTACTTC
>TRBD1|TRBJ1-1|NA|TRBV20-1
CSARGQLMNTEAFF
TGCAGTGCTAGGGGACAGTTAATGAACACTGAAGCTTTCTTT
>TRBD1|TRBJ2-1|many|TRBV11-3
CASSLRGQGGEQFF
TGTGCCAGCAGCTTAAGGGGACAGGGAGGAGAGCAGTTCTTC
>TRBD1|TRBJ2-1|many|TRBV9
CASSDRDRGENEQFF
TGTGCCAGCAGCGACCGGGACAGGGGGGAAAATGAGCAGTTCTTC
>NA|TRBJ2-3|many|TRBV7-2
CASSLDETQYF
TGTGCCAGCAGCTTAGATGAAACGCAGTATTTT
>NA|TRBJ1-5|many|TRBV6-2/TRBV6-3
CASSYPDRSNQPQHF
TGTGCCAGCAGTTATCCCGACAGGAGCAATCAGCCCCAGCATTTT
>TRBD2|TRBJ2-3|many|TRBV20-1
CSARLAGDGTDTQYF
TGCAGTGCTAGATTGGCGGGAGATGGGACAGATACGCAGTATTTT
>NA|TRBJ1-2|NA|TRBV4-2
CASSQDSETSYGYTF
TGTGCCAGCAGCCAAGATAGCGAGACATCATATGGCTACACCTTC
>NA|TRBJ2-2|many|TRBV19
CASSIVAYSGELFF
TGTGCCAGTAGTATAGTGGCCTACAGCGGGGAGCTGTTTTTT
>NA|TRBJ2-7|many|TRBV3-1
CASSQQGGTYEQYF
TGTGCCAGCAGCCAACAGGGAGGCACCTACGAGCAGTACTTC
>TRBD1|TRBJ2-5|many|TRBV12-3/TRBV12-4
CASSPSTGAETQYF
TGTGCCAGCAGTCCGTCGACAGGGGCAGAGACCCAGTACTTC
>NA|TRBJ2-5|few|TRBV29-1
CSVQRAPFEETQYF
TGCAGCGTTCAGCGGGCCCCCTTTGAAGAGACCCAGTACTTC
>NA|TRBJ2-6|medium-sized|TRBV19
CASSTPETGANVLTF
TGTGCCAGTAGTACCCCCGAGACTGGGGCCAACGTCCTGACTTTC
>TRBD2|TRBJ2-7|few|TRBV7-2
CASSLVISGRAYEQYF
TGTGCCAGCAGCTTAGTTATCAGCGGGAGGGCGTACGAGCAGTACTTC
>TRBD2|TRBJ2-1|many|TRBV28
CASSPLTSGYKEQFF
TGTGCCAGCAGTCCCCTGACTAGCGGGTATAAAGAGCAGTTCTTC
>NA|TRBJ2-7|NA|TRBV28
CASSTIGQQTYEQYF
TGTGCCAGCAGTACCATTGGACAGCAAACCTACGAGCAGTACTTC
>TRBD2|TRBJ2-3|many|TRBV4-2
CASSPPLRGRTTDTQYF
TGTGCCAGCAGCCCCCCCTTGCGGGGGAGGACCACAGATACGCAGTATTTT
>NA|TRBJ2-7|few|TRBV28
CASSWAPGTYEQYF
TGTGCCAGCAGTTGGGCCCCGGGGACCTACGAGCAGTACTTC
>NA|TRBJ1-2|many|TRBV19
CASGPRDRVGNGYTF
TGTGCCAGTGGCCCCCGCGACCGGGTGGGGAATGGCTACACCTTC